This TCR beta chain was obtained from a study of response to subunit inactivated influenza vaccine. Study-wide results and caveats: Only a handful of new T cells, the authors suggested, are recruited with each seasonal influenza vaccination.

TCRdb reprocessed the RT-PCR reads via MiXCR and lists one record per CDR3 protein. The repertoire includes about 620,000 distinct CDR3 sequences, about 12% of them detected once, and more than 8.5% sits in the top ten. This clonotype was picked up many times. What it binds is not known. After removal of 0 bases from V and 8 bases from J, the junction contained 8 bases not matched to a gene. Germline V gives CDR1 KGHSH, CDR2 LQKENI. This CDR3 spans 16 amino acids. The chain uses TRBV18 and TRBJ2-1, with 9 bases aligning to TRBD2. This clonotype was obtained from a man aged 45-65 years who received an inactivated influenza vaccine. The specimen was PBMCs from blood, collected on the day of vaccination. CDR3 in amino acids: CASSPPLAGIEDEQFF. CDR3 coding DNA: TGTGCCAGCTCACCACCCCTAGCGGGAATTGAGGATGAGCAGTTCTTC.